The rows below give T cell receptor beta chains drawn from one sample of a study of naive and memory T cell subsets. In TCRdb, the UMI-ligation and nested PCR reads were re-called with MiXCR into one record per CDR3 protein. Counted here are 120,000 to 150,000 distinct CDR3 sequences, 22% occurring once; the ten biggest clones make up 0.11%. Material: naive CD4+ T cells from blood. The source is a human donor in good health. Both conserved end residues are part of each CDR3. Fields, in order: J gene, CDR3 length, clone size, V gene, D gene, CDR3 protein, CDR3 DNA. D genes are given only for firm matches. Size values are once, few and many counts, or a class for expanded clones, and some rows have none.

>TRBJ2-1|15|many|TRBV7-2|TRBD2
CASSLTSGRINEQFF
TGTGCCAGCAGCTTAACTAGCGGGAGAATAAATGAGCAGTTCTTC
>TRBJ2-5|15|.|TRBV7-2|TRBD1
CASSPPGQGRQTQYF
TGTGCCAGCAGCCCACCCGGACAGGGGAGACAGACCCAGTACTTC
>TRBJ2-1|13|.|TRBV7-3|.
CASSLTGVGEQFF
TGTGCCAGCAGCTTAACGGGGGTAGGTGAGCAGTTCTTC
>TRBJ1-5|15|.|TRBV12-3/TRBV12-4|.
CASRRTGDSNQPQHF
TGTGCCAGCAGGAGGACGGGAGATAGCAATCAGCCCCAGCATTTT
>TRBJ1-2|13|.|TRBV29-1|.
CSVEVDGPSGYTF
TGCAGCGTTGAAGTGGACGGCCCGAGCGGCTACACCTTC
>TRBJ1-6|16|few|TRBV6-5|.
CASSYSTVRNNSPLHF
TGTGCCAGCAGTTACTCGACTGTACGGAATAATTCACCCCTCCACTTT
>TRBJ1-1|17|few|TRBV9|.
CASSVAPVGGLNTEAFF
TGTGCCAGCAGCGTAGCTCCGGTGGGGGGGCTGAACACTGAAGCTTTCTTT
>TRBJ2-6|16|.|TRBV2|.
CASSEFSGSGANVLTF
TGTGCCAGCAGTGAATTTTCGGGGTCTGGGGCCAACGTCCTGACTTTC
>TRBJ2-1|15|.|TRBV20-1|.
CSAVPQGGPYNEQFF
TGCAGTGCCGTCCCTCAGGGGGGTCCCTACAATGAGCAGTTCTTC
>TRBJ2-1|16|few|TRBV7-3|TRBD2
CASSLSGSPSYNEQFF
TGTGCCAGCAGCCTTAGCGGGAGTCCTTCCTACAATGAGCAGTTCTTC
>TRBJ1-6|14|.|TRBV11-2|.
CASSLVAGNSPLHF
TGTGCCAGCAGCTTAGTGGCAGGGAATTCACCCCTCCACTTT
>TRBJ2-2|15|.|TRBV4-1|.
CASSQEGARTGELFF
TGCGCCAGCAGCCAAGAAGGGGCTCGGACTGGGGAGCTGTTTTTT
>TRBJ1-4|15|few|TRBV18|.
CASSPPARRNEKLFF
TGTGCCAGCTCACCCCCCGCCCGCCGGAATGAAAAACTGTTTTTT
>TRBJ2-7|12|many|TRBV29-1|.
CSATGSSYEQYF
TGCAGCGCGACGGGAAGCTCCTACGAGCAGTACTTC
>TRBJ2-7|18|few|TRBV28|TRBD2
CASRRFPGRAGTPYEQYF
TGTGCCAGCAGGCGTTTCCCTGGGAGAGCGGGGACCCCCTACGAGCAGTACTTC
>TRBJ2-5|12|.|TRBV29-1|.
CSVVRGAETQYF
TGCAGCGTTGTTCGGGGGGCAGAGACCCAGTACTTC
>TRBJ1-1|14|.|TRBV7-2|.
CASSLVVTNTEAFF
TGTGCCAGCAGCTTAGTGGTCACAAACACTGAAGCTTTCTTT
>TRBJ2-1|14|.|TRBV2|.
CASRGGGFYNEQFF
TGTGCCTCACGAGGGGGGGGATTTTACAATGAGCAGTTCTTC
>TRBJ2-7|15|few|TRBV10-3|.
CAISEAGTLTYEQYF
TGTGCCATCAGTGAAGCCGGGACACTAACCTACGAGCAGTACTTC
>TRBJ2-1|13|.|TRBV27|.
CASTRQGYNEQFF
TGTGCCAGCACCCGCCAGGGATACAATGAGCAGTTCTTC
>TRBJ2-7|13|.|TRBV4-1|.
CASSYKAEGEQYF
TGCGCCAGCAGCTACAAAGCGGAAGGGGAGCAGTACTTC
>TRBJ2-1|16|few|TRBV20-1|TRBD2
CSARDRREGTYNEQFF
TGCAGTGCTAGAGATAGGCGGGAGGGGACTTACAATGAGCAGTTCTTC
>TRBJ2-5|14|.|TRBV27|.
CASRRQALQETQYF
TGTGCCAGCCGTCGACAGGCCCTTCAAGAGACCCAGTACTTC
>TRBJ2-3|16|few|TRBV21-1|.
CASSKWTSGCTDTQYF
TGTGCCAGCAGCAAGTGGACTAGCGGATGCACAGATACGCAGTATTTT
>TRBJ1-4|13|many|TRBV18|.
CASSRSPNEKLFF
TGTGCCAGCTCAAGGAGTCCTAATGAAAAACTGTTTTTT
>TRBJ1-1|16|.|TRBV10-2|.
CASSPLSSAGSTEAFF
TGCGCCAGCAGTCCCCTTTCCTCGGCAGGGTCCACTGAAGCTTTCTTT